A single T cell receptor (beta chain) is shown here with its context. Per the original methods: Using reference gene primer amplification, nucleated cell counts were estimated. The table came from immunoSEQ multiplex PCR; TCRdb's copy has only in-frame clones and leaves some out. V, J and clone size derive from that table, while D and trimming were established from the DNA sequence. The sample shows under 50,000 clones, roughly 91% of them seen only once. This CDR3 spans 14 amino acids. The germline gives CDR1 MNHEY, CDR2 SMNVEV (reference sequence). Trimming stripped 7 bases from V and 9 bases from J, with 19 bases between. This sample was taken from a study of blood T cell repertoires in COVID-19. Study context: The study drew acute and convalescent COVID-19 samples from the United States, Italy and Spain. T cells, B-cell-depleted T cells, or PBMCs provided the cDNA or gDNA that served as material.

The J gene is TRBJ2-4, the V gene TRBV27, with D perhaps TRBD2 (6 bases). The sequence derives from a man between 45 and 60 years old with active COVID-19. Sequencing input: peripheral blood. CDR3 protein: CASTSAEVPGIQYF. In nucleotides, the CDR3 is TGTGCCAGCACTAGCGCGGAGGTCCCCGGCATTCAGTACTTC.